The present T cell receptor (beta chain) was sequenced within a study of siplizumab effects on memory and regulatory T cells. Using immunoSEQ multiplex PCR, the repertoire was profiled, and TCRdb retains in-frame clones only, with some absent. The data contain about 100,000 clones, approximately 94% of them singletons. CDR1 and CDR2 (germline): PRHDT, FYEKMQ (reference sequence). The V gene end was trimmed by 2 bases and the J gene end by 8 bases; junction bases not matched to a gene: 12. This CDR3 is 15 amino acids long. The chain links TRBV13 to TRBJ2-7, with TRBD2 matching 7 bases. The TCR originated in a human donor in good health. The sequenced sample was non-Treg CD4+ T cells sorted from blood. The CDR3 DNA reads as TGTGCCAGCAGCTTATCGGCGGGAGTAGTGACGAAGCAGTACTTC. Amino acids: CASSLSAGVVTKQYF.